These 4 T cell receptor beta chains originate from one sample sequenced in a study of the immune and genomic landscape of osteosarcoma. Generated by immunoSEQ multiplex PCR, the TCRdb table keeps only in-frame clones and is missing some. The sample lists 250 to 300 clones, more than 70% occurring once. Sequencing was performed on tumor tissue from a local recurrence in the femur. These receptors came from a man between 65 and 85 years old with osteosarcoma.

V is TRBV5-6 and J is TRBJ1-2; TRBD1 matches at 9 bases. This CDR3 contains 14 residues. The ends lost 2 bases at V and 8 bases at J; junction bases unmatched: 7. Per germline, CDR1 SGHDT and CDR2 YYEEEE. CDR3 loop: CASSFGQGSPGYTF. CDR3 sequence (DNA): TGTGCCAGCAGCTTTGGACAGGGGAGTCCGGGCTACACCTTC.

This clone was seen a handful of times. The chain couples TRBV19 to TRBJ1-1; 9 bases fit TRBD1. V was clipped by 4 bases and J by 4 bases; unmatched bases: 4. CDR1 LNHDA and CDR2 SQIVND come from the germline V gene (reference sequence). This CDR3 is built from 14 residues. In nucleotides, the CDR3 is TGTGCCAGTAGTACCCCGACAGGGGGCACTGAAGCTTTCTTT. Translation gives CASSTPTGGTEAFF.

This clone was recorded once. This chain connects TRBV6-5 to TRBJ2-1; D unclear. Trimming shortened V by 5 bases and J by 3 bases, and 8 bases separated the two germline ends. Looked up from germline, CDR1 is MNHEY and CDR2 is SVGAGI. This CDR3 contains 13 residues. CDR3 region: CASSNQVYNEQFF. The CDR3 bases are TGTGCCAGCAGTAACCAGGTCTACAATGAGCAGTTCTTC.

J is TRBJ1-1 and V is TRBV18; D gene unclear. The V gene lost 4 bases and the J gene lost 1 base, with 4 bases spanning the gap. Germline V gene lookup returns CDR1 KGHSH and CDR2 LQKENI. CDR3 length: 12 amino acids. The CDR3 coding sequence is TGTGCCAGCTCACTGCAGAACACTGAAGCTTTCTTT. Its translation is CASSLQNTEAFF.